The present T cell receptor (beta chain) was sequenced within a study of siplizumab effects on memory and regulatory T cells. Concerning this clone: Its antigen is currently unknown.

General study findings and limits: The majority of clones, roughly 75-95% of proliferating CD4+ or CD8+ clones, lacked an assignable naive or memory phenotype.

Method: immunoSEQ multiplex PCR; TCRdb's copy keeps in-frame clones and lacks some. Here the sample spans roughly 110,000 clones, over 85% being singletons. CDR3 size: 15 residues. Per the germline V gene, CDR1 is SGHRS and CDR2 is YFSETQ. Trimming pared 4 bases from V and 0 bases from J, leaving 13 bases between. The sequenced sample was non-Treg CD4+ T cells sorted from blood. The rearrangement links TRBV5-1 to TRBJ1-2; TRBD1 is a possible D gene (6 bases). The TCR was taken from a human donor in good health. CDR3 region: CASSPGELANYGYTF. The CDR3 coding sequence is TGCGCCAGCAGCCCAGGGGAATTAGCTAACTATGGCTACACCTTC.